This T cell receptor beta chain emerged from a study of CD8+CD57+ T cells in acquired aplastic anemia. CDR3 and TCR beta VDJ profiling relied on a genomic DNA template. TCRdb processed the reads anew with MiXCR; each CDR3 protein has one entry. The sample lists about 470,000 distinct CDR3 sequences, roughly 34% occurring once. All patients picked for sequencing had shown, by flow cytometry, an expansion of CD8+CD57+ cells. This clonotype was seen ten or more times. V was shortened by 3 bases and J by 4 bases, with 14 bases between the two germline ends. Germline CDR1 and CDR2: ENHRY and SYGVKD. The CDR3 extends over 15 amino acids.

This chain links TRBV10-3 with TRBJ2-3; TRBD1 is a possible D gene (6 bases). Sequencing was performed on sorted CD4+, CD8+, or CD8+CD57+ T cells (not recorded which) from PBMCs. The sequence was obtained from a human donor with aplastic anemia. Here the CDR3 reads CAISDIRDKADTQYF. DNA for the CDR3: TGTGCCATCAGTGATATCCGGGACAAAGCAGATACGCAGTATTTT.